This T cell receptor beta chain was captured in a study of blood T cell repertoires in COVID-19. The wider study: There were acute and convalescent COVID-19 samples, and they came from the United States, Italy and Spain.

The CDR3 is made up of 15 amino acids. The germline V gene has CDR1 LNHDA and CDR2 SQIVND (reference sequence). J lost 4 bases, V lost 6 bases, and 8 bases had no gene match. In the original processing: By means of reference gene primer amplification, nucleated cell counts were estimated. TCRdb's copy holds only in-frame clones and misses some; the assay was immunoSEQ multiplex PCR. The V and J calls and clone size are taken from that table; D and trimming were inferred from the DNA. Among more than 300,000 clones listed, about 85% were seen once. Cohort placement rested on clinical history that participants reported themselves.

This chain uses TRBV19 with TRBJ2-3; 9 bases fit TRBD2. The sample comprised PBMCs or T cells enriched from blood (not recorded which). The clonotype comes from a woman under 40 who had recovered from COVID-19. Here the CDR3 reads CASRFGGGAADTQYF. CDR3 in DNA: TGTGCCAGTAGGTTCGGCGGGGGGGCCGCAGATACGCAGTATTTT.